The clone carrying this T cell receptor beta chain was observed at least ten times. The data originate from a study of T cells in Graves' hyperthyroidism and ophthalmopathy. The length of the CDR3 is 15 residues. Germline CDR1 reads SNHLY; CDR2 reads FYNNEI. Trimming shortened V by 11 bases and J by 6 bases, and 26 bases separated the two germline ends. Researchers defined stable Graves' hyperthyroidism as no ophthalmopathy progression within 18 months. Amplification of TCR beta CDR3 regions was performed using RNA transcripts as template. First-round RT-PCR with HTBI primers amplified the TCR CDR3 region. TCRdb itself ran the multiplex PCR reads through MiXCR, one entry per CDR3 protein. The profile shows about 710,000 distinct CDR3 sequences, around 15% of them singletons.

This clonotype originated in a man aged 18 to 30 with Graves' hyperthyroidism. The chain couples TRBV2 to TRBJ2-7; D possibly corresponds to TRBD1 (5 bases). Specimen: blood. The CDR3, as DNA: TGTGCCGGGTTTTCTCCTCAGGGCCGTCTAGGCGAGCAGTACTTC. This codes for CAGFSPQGRLGEQYF.